This note documents a single T cell receptor beta chain sequence. The Seattle patients, enrolled during active infection, were followed longitudinally. The source of the sample is a study of blood T cell repertoires in COVID-19. In the authors' workflow: From reference gene primer amplification, estimates of nucleated cell counts were derived. The assay was immunoSEQ multiplex PCR, and TCRdb's table has in-frame clones only and misses some. V, J and clone size are taken as reported in that table, and D and trimming were inferred from the DNA itself. The sample has approximately 77,000 clones, approximately 85% seen once. Germline-derived CDR1 and CDR2 are LNHDA and SQIVND (reference sequence). Losses at the gene ends were 8 bases for V and 2 bases for J; bases not matched to a gene: 2. There are 12 residues in the CDR3.

The sequence derives from a man in his fifties with COVID-19, enrolled during active disease. The chain uses TRBV19 and TRBJ2-7; TRBD2 aligns across 8 bases. The sequenced sample consisted of peripheral blood. The CDR3 DNA sequence: TGTGCCAGTCGGGGGGGGACCTACGAGCAGTACTTC. Amino acids: CASRGGTYEQYF.